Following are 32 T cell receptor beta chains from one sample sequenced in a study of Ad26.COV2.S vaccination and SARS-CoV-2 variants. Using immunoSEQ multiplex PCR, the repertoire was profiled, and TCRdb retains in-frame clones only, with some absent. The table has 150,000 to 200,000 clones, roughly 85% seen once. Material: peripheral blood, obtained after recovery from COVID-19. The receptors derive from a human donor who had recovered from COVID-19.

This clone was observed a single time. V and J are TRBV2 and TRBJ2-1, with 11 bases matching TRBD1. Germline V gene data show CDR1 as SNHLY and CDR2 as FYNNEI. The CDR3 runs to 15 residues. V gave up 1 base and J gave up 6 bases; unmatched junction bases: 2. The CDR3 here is CASSEEGTGGNEQFF. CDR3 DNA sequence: TGTGCCAGCAGTGAAGAAGGGACAGGGGGCAATGAGCAGTTCTTC.

CDR3 bases: TGTGCCAGCAAGGTAGAGGGAATGTCCTATGGCTACACCTTC. Translated: CASKVEGMSYGYTF. V and J are TRBV2 and TRBJ1-2; D unresolved. This CDR3 has 14 residues. The ends were cut back, 7 bases at V and 4 bases at J, with 16 bases in the middle. In germline, CDR1 is SNHLY, CDR2 FYNNEI.

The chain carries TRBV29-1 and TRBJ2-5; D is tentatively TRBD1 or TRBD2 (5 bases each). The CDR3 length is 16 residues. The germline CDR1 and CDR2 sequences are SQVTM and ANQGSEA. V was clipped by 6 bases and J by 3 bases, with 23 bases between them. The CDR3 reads CSVARGAGRREETQYF. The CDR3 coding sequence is TGCAGCGTCGCCCGTGGGGCAGGGAGAAGAGAAGAGACCCAGTACTTC.

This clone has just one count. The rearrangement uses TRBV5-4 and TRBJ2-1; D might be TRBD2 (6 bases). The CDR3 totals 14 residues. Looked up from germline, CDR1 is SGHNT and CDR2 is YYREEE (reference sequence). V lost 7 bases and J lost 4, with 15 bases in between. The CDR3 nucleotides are TGTGCCAGCTCCGTGGGCGGGGCGTACAATGAGCAGTTCTTC. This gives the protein CASSVGGAYNEQFF.

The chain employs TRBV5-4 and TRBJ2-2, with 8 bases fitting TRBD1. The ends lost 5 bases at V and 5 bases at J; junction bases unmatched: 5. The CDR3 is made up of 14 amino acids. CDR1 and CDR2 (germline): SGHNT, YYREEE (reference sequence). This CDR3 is CASRTGDRTGELFF. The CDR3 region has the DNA TGTGCCAGCAGGACAGGGGATCGGACCGGGGAGCTGTTTTTT.

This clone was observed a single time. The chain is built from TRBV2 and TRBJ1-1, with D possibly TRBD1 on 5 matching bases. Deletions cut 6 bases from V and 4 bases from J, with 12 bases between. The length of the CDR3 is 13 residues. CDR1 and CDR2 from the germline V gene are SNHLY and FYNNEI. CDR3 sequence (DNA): TGTGCCAGCAGCCGAGGGGAGGGCACTGAAGCTTTCTTT. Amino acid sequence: CASSRGEGTEAFF.

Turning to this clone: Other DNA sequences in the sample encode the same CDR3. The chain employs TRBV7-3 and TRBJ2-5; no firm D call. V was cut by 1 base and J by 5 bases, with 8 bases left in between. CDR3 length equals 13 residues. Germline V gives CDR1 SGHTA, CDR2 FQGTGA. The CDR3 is CASSLRGGETQYF. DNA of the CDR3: TGTGCCAGCAGCTTAAGGGGTGGCGAGACCCAGTACTTC.

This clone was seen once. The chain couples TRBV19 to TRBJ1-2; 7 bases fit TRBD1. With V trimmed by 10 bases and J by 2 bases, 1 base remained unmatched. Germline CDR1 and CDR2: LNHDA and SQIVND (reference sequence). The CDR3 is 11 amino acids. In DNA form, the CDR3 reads TGTGCCACGACAGGGAACTATGGCTACACCTTC. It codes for CATTGNYGYTF.

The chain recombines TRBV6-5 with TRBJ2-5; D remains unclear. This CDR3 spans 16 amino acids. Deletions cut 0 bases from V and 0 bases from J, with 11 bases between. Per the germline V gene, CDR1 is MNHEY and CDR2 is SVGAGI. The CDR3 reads CASSYSSEMYQETQYF. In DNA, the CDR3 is TGTGCCAGCAGTTACTCGAGCGAGATGTACCAAGAGACCCAGTACTTC.

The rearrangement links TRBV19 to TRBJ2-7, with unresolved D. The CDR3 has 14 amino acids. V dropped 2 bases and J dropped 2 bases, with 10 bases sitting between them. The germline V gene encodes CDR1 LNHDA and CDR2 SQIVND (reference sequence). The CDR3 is CASSITASAYEQYF. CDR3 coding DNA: TGTGCCAGTAGTATAACGGCATCCGCCTACGAGCAGTACTTC.

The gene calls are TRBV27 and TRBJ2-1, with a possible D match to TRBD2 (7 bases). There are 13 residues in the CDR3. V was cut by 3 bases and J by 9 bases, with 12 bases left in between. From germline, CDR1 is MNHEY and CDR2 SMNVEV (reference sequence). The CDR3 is CASSFMRGGEQFF. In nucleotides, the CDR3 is TGTGCCAGCAGTTTTATGAGGGGGGGTGAGCAGTTCTTC.

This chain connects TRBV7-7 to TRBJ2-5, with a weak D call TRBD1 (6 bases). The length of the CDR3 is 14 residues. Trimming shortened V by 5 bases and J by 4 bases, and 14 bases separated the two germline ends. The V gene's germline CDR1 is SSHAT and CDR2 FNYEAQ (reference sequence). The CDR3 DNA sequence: TGTGCCAGCAGCCCCGGGACCAGGGGAGAGACCCAGTACTTC. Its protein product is CASSPGTRGETQYF.

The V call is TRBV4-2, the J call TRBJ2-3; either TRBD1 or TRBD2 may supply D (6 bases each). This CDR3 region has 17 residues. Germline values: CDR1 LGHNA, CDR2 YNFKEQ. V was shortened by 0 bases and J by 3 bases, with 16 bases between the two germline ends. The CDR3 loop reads CASSQDGGGSPTDTQYF. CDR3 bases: TGTGCCAGCAGCCAAGATGGAGGGGGTAGTCCAACAGATACGCAGTATTTT.

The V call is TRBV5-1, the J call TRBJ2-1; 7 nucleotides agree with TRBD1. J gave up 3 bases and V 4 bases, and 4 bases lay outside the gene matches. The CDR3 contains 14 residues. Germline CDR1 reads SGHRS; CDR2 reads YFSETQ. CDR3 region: CASSARQGYNEQFF. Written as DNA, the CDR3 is TGCGCCAGCAGCGCACGACAGGGCTACAATGAGCAGTTCTTC.

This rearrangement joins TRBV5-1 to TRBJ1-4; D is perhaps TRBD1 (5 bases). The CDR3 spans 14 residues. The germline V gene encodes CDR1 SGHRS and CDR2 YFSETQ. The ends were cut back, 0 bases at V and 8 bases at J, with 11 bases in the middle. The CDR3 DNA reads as TGCGCCAGCAGCTTGGGTCAGGGTCGAGAAAAACTGTTTTTT. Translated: CASSLGQGREKLFF. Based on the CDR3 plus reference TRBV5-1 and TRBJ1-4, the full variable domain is KAGVTQTPRYLIKTRGQQVTLSCSPISGHRSVSWYQQTPGQGLQFLFEYFSETQRNKGNFPGRFSGRQFSNSRSEMNVSTLELGDSALYLCASSLGQGREKLFFGSGTQLSVL.

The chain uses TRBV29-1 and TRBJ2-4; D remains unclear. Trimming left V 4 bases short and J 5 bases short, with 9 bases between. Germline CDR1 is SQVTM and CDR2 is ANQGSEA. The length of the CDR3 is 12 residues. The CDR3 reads CSVGMKENIQYF. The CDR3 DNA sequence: TGCAGCGTTGGGATGAAAGAAAACATTCAGTACTTC.

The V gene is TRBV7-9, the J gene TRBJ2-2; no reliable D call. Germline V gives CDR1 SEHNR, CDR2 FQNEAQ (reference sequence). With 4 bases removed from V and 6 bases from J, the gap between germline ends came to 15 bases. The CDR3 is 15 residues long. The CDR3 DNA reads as TGTGCCAGCAGCTCCCCTGAGGAGCGAGCCGGGGAGCTGTTTTTT. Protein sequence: CASSSPEERAGELFF. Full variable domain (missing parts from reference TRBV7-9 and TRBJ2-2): DTGVSQNPRHKITKRGQNVTFRCDPISEHNRLYWYRQTLGQGPEFLTYFQNEAQLEKSRLLSDRFSAERPKGSFSTLEIQRTEQGDSAMYLCASSSPEERAGELFFGEGSRLTVL.

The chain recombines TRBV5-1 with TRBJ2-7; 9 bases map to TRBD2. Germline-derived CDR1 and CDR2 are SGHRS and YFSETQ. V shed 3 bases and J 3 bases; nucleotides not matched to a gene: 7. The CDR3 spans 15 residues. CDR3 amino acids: CASSWGGGRGYEQYF. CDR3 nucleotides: TGCGCCAGCAGCTGGGGGGGCGGGAGGGGCTACGAGCAGTACTTC.

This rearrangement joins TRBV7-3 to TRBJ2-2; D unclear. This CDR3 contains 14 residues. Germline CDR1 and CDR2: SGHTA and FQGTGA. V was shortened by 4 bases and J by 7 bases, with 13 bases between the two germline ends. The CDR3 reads CASSSRPWSGELFF. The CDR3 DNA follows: TGTGCCAGCAGCTCCCGGCCTTGGAGCGGGGAGCTGTTTTTT. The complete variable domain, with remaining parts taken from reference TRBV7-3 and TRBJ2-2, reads GAGVSQTPSNKVTEKGKYVELRCDPISGHTALYWYRQSLGQGPEFLIYFQGTGAADDSGLPNDRFFAVRPEGSVSTLKIQRTERGDSAVYLCASSSRPWSGELFFGEGSRLTVL.

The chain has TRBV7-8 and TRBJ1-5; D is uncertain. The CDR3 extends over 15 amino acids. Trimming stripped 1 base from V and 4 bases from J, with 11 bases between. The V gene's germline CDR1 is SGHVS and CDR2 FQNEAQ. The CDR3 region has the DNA TGTGCCAGCAGCTTAGGATCAGGCGGAAATCAGCCCCAGCATTTT. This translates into CASSLGSGGNQPQHF.

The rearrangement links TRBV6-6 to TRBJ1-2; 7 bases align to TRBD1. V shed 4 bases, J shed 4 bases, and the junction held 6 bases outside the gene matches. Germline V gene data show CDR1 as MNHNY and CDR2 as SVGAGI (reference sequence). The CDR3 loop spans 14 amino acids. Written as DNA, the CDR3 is TGTGCCAGCAGTTTGACAGGGAGTGCCTATGGCTACACCTTC. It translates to CASSLTGSAYGYTF.

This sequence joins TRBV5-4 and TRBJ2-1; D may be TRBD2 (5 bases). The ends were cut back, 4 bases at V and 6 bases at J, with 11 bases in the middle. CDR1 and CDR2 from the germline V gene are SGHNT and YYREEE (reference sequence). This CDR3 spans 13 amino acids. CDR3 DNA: TGTGCCAGCAGCCCTACCGGAGGCAATGAGCAGTTCTTC. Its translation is CASSPTGGNEQFF. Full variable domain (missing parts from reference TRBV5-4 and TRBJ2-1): ETGVTQSPTHLIKTRGQQVTLRCSSQSGHNTVSWYQQALGQGPQFIFQYYREEENGRGNFPPRFSGLQFPNYSSELNVNALELDDSALYLCASSPTGGNEQFFGPGTRLTVL.

CDR3 protein: CASSFGRLPTDTQYF. The DNA of the CDR3 is TGTGCCAGCAGCTTCGGGAGACTCCCCACAGATACGCAGTATTTT. The chain uses TRBV11-2 and TRBJ2-3, with D possibly TRBD2 on 6 matching bases. V shed 3 bases and J shed 2 bases, with 12 bases lying between them. The germline V gene has CDR1 SGHAT and CDR2 FQNNGV. The CDR3 runs 15 residues.

The CDR3 spells CASSFPWGASDGDTGELFF. As DNA, the CDR3 is TGTGCCAGCAGCTTCCCCTGGGGGGCTAGCGACGGGGACACCGGGGAGCTGTTTTTT. The chain links TRBV11-2 to TRBJ2-2, with D possibly called TRBD1 or TRBD2 (6 bases each). V lost 3 bases and J 3 bases, leaving 23 bases between the germline ends. Germline V gene lookup returns CDR1 SGHAT and CDR2 FQNNGV. This CDR3 region has 19 residues.

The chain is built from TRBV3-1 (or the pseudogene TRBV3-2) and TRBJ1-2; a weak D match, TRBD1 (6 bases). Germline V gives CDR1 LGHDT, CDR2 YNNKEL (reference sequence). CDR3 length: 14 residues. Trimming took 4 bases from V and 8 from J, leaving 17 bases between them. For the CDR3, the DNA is TGTGCCAGCAGCCGAACCTGGGGGCAATCGGGCTACACCTTC. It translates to CASSRTWGQSGYTF.

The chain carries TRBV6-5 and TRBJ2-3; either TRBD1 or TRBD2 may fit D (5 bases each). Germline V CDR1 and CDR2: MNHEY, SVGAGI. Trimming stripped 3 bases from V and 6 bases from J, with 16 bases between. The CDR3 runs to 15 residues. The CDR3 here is CASSYSSGTPDTQYF. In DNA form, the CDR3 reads TGTGCCAGCAGTTATTCCTCCGGGACCCCTGATACGCAGTATTTT.

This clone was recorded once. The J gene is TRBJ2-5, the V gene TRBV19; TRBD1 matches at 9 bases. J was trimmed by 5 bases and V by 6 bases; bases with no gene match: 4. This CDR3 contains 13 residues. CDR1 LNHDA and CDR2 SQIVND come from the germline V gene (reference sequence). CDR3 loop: CASRGTGRETQYF. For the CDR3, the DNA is TGTGCCAGTAGGGGGACAGGGCGGGAGACCCAGTACTTC.

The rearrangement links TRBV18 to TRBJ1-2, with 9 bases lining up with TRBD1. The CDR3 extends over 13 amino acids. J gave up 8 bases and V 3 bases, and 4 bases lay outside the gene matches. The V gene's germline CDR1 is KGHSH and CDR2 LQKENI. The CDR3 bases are TGTGCCAGCTCACCCGGACAGGGGAAGGGCTACACCTTC. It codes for CASSPGQGKGYTF. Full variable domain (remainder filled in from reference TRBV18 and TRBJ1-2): NAGVMQNPRHLVRRRGQEARLRCSPMKGHSHVYWYRQLPEEGLKFMVYLQKENIIDESGMPKERFSAEFPKEGPSILRIQQVVRGDSAAYFCASSPGQGKGYTFGSGTRLTVV.

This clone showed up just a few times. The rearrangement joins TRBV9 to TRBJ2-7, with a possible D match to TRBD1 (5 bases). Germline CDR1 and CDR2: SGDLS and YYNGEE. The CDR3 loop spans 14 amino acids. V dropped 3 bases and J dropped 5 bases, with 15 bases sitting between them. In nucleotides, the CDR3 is TGTGCCAGCAGCGAGGGCCACAGGACCGACGAGCAGTACTTC. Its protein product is CASSEGHRTDEQYF.

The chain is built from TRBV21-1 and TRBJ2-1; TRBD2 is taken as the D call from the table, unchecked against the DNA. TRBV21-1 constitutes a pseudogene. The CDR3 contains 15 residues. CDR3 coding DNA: TGTGCCAGCAGCTCCCGACTAGCGGGAGACGGTGAGCAGTTCTTC. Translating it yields CASSSRLAGDGEQFF.

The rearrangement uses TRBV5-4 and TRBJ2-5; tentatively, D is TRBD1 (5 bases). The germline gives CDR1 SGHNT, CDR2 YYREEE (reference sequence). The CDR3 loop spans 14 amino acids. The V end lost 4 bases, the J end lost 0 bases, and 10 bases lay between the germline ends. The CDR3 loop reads CASSVTAYQETQYF. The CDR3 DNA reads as TGTGCCAGCAGCGTGACAGCGTACCAAGAGACCCAGTACTTC.

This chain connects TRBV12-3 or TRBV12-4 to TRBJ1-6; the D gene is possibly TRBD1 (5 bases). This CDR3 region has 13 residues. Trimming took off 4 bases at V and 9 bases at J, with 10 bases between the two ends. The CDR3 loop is CASSSDKGSPLHF. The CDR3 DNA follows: TGTGCCAGCAGTTCGGACAAGGGTTCACCCCTCCACTTT.